This T cell receptor (delta chain) is from a study of gamma delta lymphoproliferative disorders and STAT genes (dated by TCRdb to the late 2010s). Looking at the study overall: Of the 9 Tgammadelta LGLL patients who were sequenced, symptomatic disease was observed in 4 and an indolent course was observed in 5. Within a larger immunophenotypic and STAT-mutation study, TCR gamma and delta CDR3 repertoires were profiled by deep sequencing in Tgammadelta lymphoproliferative disease patients and healthy controls. Delta-chain libraries followed the EuroClonality-NGS working group standard operating procedure, because no corresponding Invivoscribe delta assay was available. Gamma-chain libraries were prepared from at least 50 ng of genomic DNA using the LymphoTrack Dx TCRG Assay. A couple of gamma-chain samples and all delta-chain samples were sequenced twice to confirm results. The TCR-sequenced pilot group comprised under ten Tgammadelta large granular lymphocyte leukemia patients and a couple of hepatosplenic T-cell lymphoma patients.

V is pruned by 1 base and J by 3 bases, leaving 22 bases of the junction without a gene match. The CDR3, cysteine through phenylalanine, is 21 amino acids long. The entry retains the CDR3 DNA only, 63 bases that are in frame from base 1. According to the germline V gene, CDR1 reads TSESDYY and CDR2 reads QEAYKQQN. Study-wide conclusions, independent of this receptor: Almost every major gamma and delta clonotype in patients was public, meaning shared with at least one healthy donor, and only two gamma clonotypes were private to disease. It was noted by the authors that NGS specificity may be reduced at low frequencies, so confirmation of the public or private nature of leukemic clones is needed. Major clones in indolent patients were dominated by Vgamma9-JgammaP and Vdelta2-Ddelta3-Jdelta1 rearrangements, but these rearrangements were absent in symptomatic patients, who instead used less common gene combinations. Leukemic cells were skewed toward terminal effectors, whereas control T cells likely spanned varied maturation stages, a difference potentially limiting comparisons between patients and controls. When whole repertoires were clustered, gamma repertoires from patients formed a group apart from those of healthy controls, but delta repertoires showed no separation between the groups.

This clone was found a few times. Its antigen target is currently unknown. TCRdb attributes to this sequence the protein of a much larger clone, which differs from the DNA translation at residue 16; a read error is likely, and the protein displayed is translated from the DNA. For both patients and controls, peripheral blood mononuclear cells were isolated, and the genomic DNA from these cells was used for TCR sequencing. A median age of roughly 62 years was recorded for the sequenced patients, of whom 5 were male and roughly six were female. Patients were recruited at a single hematology unit in Padova, Italy, and were reclassified according to 2017 WHO criteria for T-LGLL or HSTCL. Every patient sample was obtained either before therapy or while the patient was off therapy. In both library methods, multiplex PCR was carried out with primers targeting conserved V and J regions of the TCR genes. The amplicons were purified, pooled and then sequenced on an Illumina MiSeq platform. In the original analysis: V(D)J alignment, clonotype assembly and translation were done with MiXCR, while functionality assessment and CDR3 repertoire analyses were done with VDJtools. CDR3 followed the IMGT definition, and analyses included only productive sequences that used functional genes, leaving out ORF genes and pseudogenes. A custom Python script was used to search all patients and controls for identical amino acid CDR3s of major clonotypes (frequency >=5%). Clonotype frequencies in patients versus controls were compared with a one-sided non-parametric Wilcoxon test. With CATT, TCRdb called clones again from the public reads; duplicate DNA rows were later joined. The V and J calls reflect TCRdb's pipeline rather than the authors' work. Counted in this sample were 1,500 or so delta-chain clones; around 2.9% of them appeared once. Of the sample, over 60% is held by the ten largest clones.

Recombination connected TRAV38-2/DV8 to TRDJ1; the junction holds 9 bases that match TRDD2. The source material was blood. The source is a human donor with gamma-delta T-cell large granular lymphocyte leukemia. The sequenced DNA is TGTGCTTATAGGAGCCCGGCCTTCCTACCGTACTGGGGATCTCGTTCCGATAAACTCATCTTT. Its translation reads: CAYRSPAFLPYWGSRSDKLIF.